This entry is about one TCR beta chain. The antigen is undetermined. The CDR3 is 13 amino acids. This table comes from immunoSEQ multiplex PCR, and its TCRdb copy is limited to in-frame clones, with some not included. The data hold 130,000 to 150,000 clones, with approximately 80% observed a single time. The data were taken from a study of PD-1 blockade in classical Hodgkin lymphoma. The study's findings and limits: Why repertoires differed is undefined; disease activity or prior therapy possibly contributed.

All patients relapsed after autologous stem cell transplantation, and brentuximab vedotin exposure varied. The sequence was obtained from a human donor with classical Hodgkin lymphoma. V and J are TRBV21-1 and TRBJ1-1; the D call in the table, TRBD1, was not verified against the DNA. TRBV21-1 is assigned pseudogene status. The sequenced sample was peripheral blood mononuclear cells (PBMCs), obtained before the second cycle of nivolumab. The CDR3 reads CASSSTGGTEAFF. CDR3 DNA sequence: TGTGCCAGCAGCAGCACAGGGGGCACTGAAGCTTTCTTT.